The rows below give T cell receptor beta chains drawn from one sample of a study of cytomegalovirus exposure and HLA in healthy donors. The repertoire was sequenced with immunoSEQ multiplex PCR; TCRdb's copy has only in-frame clones and lacks some. The repertoire includes roughly 170,000 clones, about 80% of them detected once, and about 0.7% sits in the top ten. The sample taken for sequencing was PBMCs. These receptors came from a boy younger than 18 in good health and CMV-seronegative. The CDR3 runs from the conserved cysteine through the conserved F or W. The D gene is left open where the match is weak. The size of a clone is reported for some rows only, either as once, few or many, or as a class for expanded clones.

size: -
V: TRBV7-2
D: -
J: TRBJ2-3
CDR3: CASSLASGTDTQYF
DNA: TGTGCCAGCAGCTTAGCCTCTGGCACAGATACGCAGTATTTT

size: -
V: TRBV13
D: TRBD2
J: TRBJ2-7
CDR3: CASSFRQRGDYEQYF
DNA: TGTGCCAGCAGCTTCCGCCAGCGGGGGGACTACGAGCAGTACTTC

size: -
V: TRBV9
D: TRBD1
J: TRBJ2-1
CDR3: CASSAYRGPGNEQFF
DNA: TGTGCCAGCAGCGCTTACAGGGGGCCGGGAAATGAGCAGTTCTTC

size: -
V: TRBV11-3
D: -
J: TRBJ1-3
CDR3: CASSLDLQAFSGNTIYF
DNA: TGTGCCAGCAGCTTAGATCTGCAGGCCTTCTCTGGAAACACCATATATTTT

size: -
V: TRBV12-5
D: TRBD2
J: TRBJ2-1
CDR3: CASGLAQGTSGMGQFF
DNA: TGTGCTAGTGGTTTGGCACAAGGGACTAGCGGGATGGGGCAGTTCTTC

size: -
V: TRBV5-1
D: TRBD1
J: TRBJ2-5
CDR3: CASCHGDRGGETQYF
DNA: TGCGCCAGCTGCCATGGGGACAGGGGTGGTGAGACCCAGTACTTC

size: -
V: TRBV19
D: TRBD2
J: TRBJ2-2
CDR3: CASSIGLAVKGNTGELFF
DNA: TGTGCCAGTAGTATAGGACTAGCGGTAAAGGGGAACACCGGGGAGCTGTTTTTT

size: -
V: TRBV5-1
D: -
J: TRBJ1-2
CDR3: CASSLGQEVYGYTF
DNA: TGCGCCAGCAGCTTGGGCCAGGAGGTGTATGGCTACACCTTC

size: few
V: TRBV6-6
D: TRBD1
J: TRBJ1-2
CDR3: CASTDSPDRAGYGYTF
DNA: TGTGCCAGCACCGACTCTCCGGACAGGGCCGGCTATGGCTACACCTTC

size: -
V: TRBV29-1
D: TRBD2
J: TRBJ2-1
CDR3: CSVEEFPLSGSFNEQFF
DNA: TGCAGCGTTGAAGAGTTCCCCCTTAGCGGGAGTTTCAATGAGCAGTTCTTC

size: once
V: TRBV6-6
D: -
J: TRBJ2-5
CDR3: CASSYSTRLQETQYF
DNA: TGTGCCAGCAGTTACTCGACCAGGCTCCAAGAGACCCAGTACTTC

size: -
V: TRBV14
D: -
J: TRBJ1-1
CDR3: CASSQDAGNTEAFF
DNA: TGTGCCAGCAGCCAAGACGCAGGGAACACTGAAGCTTTCTTT

size: once
V: TRBV18
D: -
J: TRBJ1-2
CDR3: CASSPSMLSAGPNYGYTF
DNA: TGTGCCAGCTCACCATCAATGCTCTCCGCAGGTCCTAACTATGGCTACACCTTC

size: once
V: TRBV4-3
D: -
J: TRBJ2-1
CDR3: CASSQQVTSNEQFF
DNA: TGCGCCAGCAGCCAACAAGTGACTAGCAATGAGCAGTTCTTC

size: -
V: TRBV5-6
D: TRBD1
J: TRBJ2-7
CDR3: CASSVGTGPYEQYF
DNA: TGTGCCAGCAGTGTCGGGACAGGGCCCTACGAGCAGTACTTC

size: -
V: TRBV6-1
D: -
J: TRBJ1-5
CDR3: CASSEGTQPQHF
DNA: TGTGCCAGCAGTGAGGGCACTCAGCCCCAGCATTTT

size: -
V: TRBV27
D: -
J: TRBJ1-4
CDR3: CASSKQGAGQEKLFF
DNA: TGTGCCAGCAGTAAACAGGGCGCGGGTCAGGAAAAACTGTTTTTT

size: -
V: TRBV5-6
D: -
J: TRBJ1-2
CDR3: CASSLSGGYTF
DNA: TGTGCCAGCAGCTTGAGCGGTGGCTACACCTTC

size: -
V: TRBV6-5
D: -
J: TRBJ1-1
CDR3: CASSYSGGPGTEAFF
DNA: TGTGCCAGCAGTTACTCGGGGGGGCCGGGCACTGAAGCTTTCTTT

size: -
V: TRBV13
D: -
J: TRBJ2-7
CDR3: CASSSRGVGGSYEQYF
DNA: TGTGCCAGCAGCTCCCGAGGAGTGGGAGGAAGCTACGAGCAGTACTTC

size: once
V: TRBV5-1
D: -
J: TRBJ2-5
CDR3: CASSLDLIETQYF
DNA: TGCGCCAGCAGCTTGGACCTAATAGAGACCCAGTACTTC

size: -
V: TRBV16
D: -
J: TRBJ2-5
CDR3: CASSQSGTAQETQYF
DNA: TGTGCCAGCAGCCAATCGGGCACCGCCCAAGAGACCCAGTACTTC